This note documents a single T cell receptor beta chain sequence. The antigen remains unidentified. One junction end does not reproduce the germline sequence, and a read error may be involved. The length of the CDR3 is 13 residues. Germline CDR1 reads KGHSH; CDR2 reads LQKENI. These data belong to a study of blood T cells in healthy people across ages. Study conclusions and caveats: TCR beta diversity was tightly associated with the proportion of naive T cells. Per million T cells, TCR beta diversity dropped roughly linearly as age increased. There were more naive CD4+ cells and higher diversity in long-lived donors than in aged donors.

Through a sample-barcoded 5' primer and a J-beta primer mix, a second PCR was run for roughly 6 to 11 cycles. A single record per CDR3 protein comes from TCRdb applying MiXCR to the 5' RACE reads. The table includes some 710,000 distinct CDR3 sequences, roughly 20% detected once. The sequence was obtained from a man in his 70s in good health. The chain combines TRBV18 with TRBJ2-5; tentative D call: TRBD2 (6 bases). Sequencing used blood. This CDR3 is CASSPRRDETQYF. In DNA form, the CDR3 reads TGTGCCAGCTCTCCACGGAGGGACGAGACCCAGTACTTC.